This is a list of T cell receptor beta chains from one sample in a study of blood T cell repertoires in COVID-19. Some clones are missing from TCRdb's copy, which holds only in-frame ones; the method was immunoSEQ multiplex PCR. The top ten hold over 4% of the sample, which has a few hundred thousand clones, approximately 79% seen once. Material: PBMCs or T cells enriched from blood (not recorded which). Receptors were obtained from a man aged 25-40 years with acute COVID-19. Each CDR3 is given with its conserved first and last residue. The D gene is left open where the match is weak. A clone size is listed for some rows: how often the clone was seen (once, few, many), or a class if it is expanded.

j_call,cdr3_length,clone_size,d_call,v_call,cdr3_nt,cdr3_aa
TRBJ2-3,16,once,TRBD1,TRBV5-1,TGCGCCAGCAGCTTGGACAGGGGGACCCACACAGATACGCAGTATTTT,CASSLDRGTHTDTQYF
TRBJ1-3,15,-,TRBD1,TRBV27,TGTGCCAGCAGCAGGGACAGGGGGGATACATACACCATATATTTT,CASSRDRGDTYTIYF
TRBJ1-2,14,few,-,TRBV28,TGTGCCACACCCAGACAGGATGTCAAGGGTGGCTACACCTTC,CATPRQDVKGGYTF
TRBJ1-2,14,few,-,TRBV19,TGTGCCAGTAGTATTTCTTCAGGCCGCTATGGCTACACCTTC,CASSISSGRYGYTF
TRBJ1-5,15,-,-,TRBV6-5,TGTGCCAGCAGTAAAAGGGGAGGGGTCAATCAGCCCCAGCATTTT,CASSKRGGVNQPQHF
TRBJ1-5,17,-,-,TRBV2,TGTGCCAGCAGTGAGATGGTCAGGACAGCGGGGAATCAGCCCCAGCATTTT,CASSEMVRTAGNQPQHF
TRBJ2-2,14,-,-,TRBV28,TGTGCCAGCAGTTTACCCACAGGACCAGGGGAGCTGTTTTTT,CASSLPTGPGELFF
TRBJ2-5,15,-,-,TRBV10-3,TGTGCCATCAGTGAGTCGAGGACAGATCGGCAGACCCAGTACTTC,CAISESRTDRQTQYF
TRBJ1-6,16,-,-,TRBV3-1/TRBV3-2,TGTGCCAGCAGGACGGGTACGGGCTCCTATAATTCACCCCTCCACTTT,CASRTGTGSYNSPLHF
TRBJ2-3,14,-,-,TRBV7-3,TGTGCCAGCAGCCCCCAAGGGAGGAGGGCTACGCAGTATTTT,CASSPQGRRATQYF
TRBJ1-6,15,-,TRBD1,TRBV19,TGTGCCAGTAGTCCTACCTGGACAGGGAATTCACCCCTCCACTTT,CASSPTWTGNSPLHF
TRBJ1-1,14,-,-,TRBV7-9,TGTGCCAGCAGCCCAATTGGAGATCTTTTTGGGGCTTTCTTT,CASSPIGDLFGAFF
TRBJ1-1,14,-,-,TRBV6-5,TGTGCCAGCAGTTACCCCGGGATGAACACTGAAGCTTTCTTT,CASSYPGMNTEAFF
TRBJ1-5,13,-,-,TRBV10-2,TGCGCCAGCAGTCTCCCCGGCAATCAGCCCCAGCATTTT,CASSLPGNQPQHF
TRBJ1-3,13,-,-,TRBV30,TGTGCCTGGAGCTCCGGGTCTGGAAACACCATATATTTT,CAWSSGSGNTIYF
TRBJ2-3,15,-,-,TRBV4-1,TGCGCCAGCAGCCAGGTAGCGGAGCACACAGATACGCAGTATTTT,CASSQVAEHTDTQYF
TRBJ1-2,16,-,TRBD1,TRBV5-6,TGTGCCAGCAGCTTGGCCGGTGGACAGGGGATCTATGGCTACACCTTC,CASSLAGGQGIYGYTF
TRBJ2-1,15,once,TRBD1,TRBV7-6,TGTGCCAGCAGCTATCGACAGGGGTTCGACAATGAGCAGTTCTTC,CASSYRQGFDNEQFF
TRBJ2-3,11,-,-,TRBV2,TGTGCCAGCACGGCAGGGGCTACGCAGTATTTT,CASTAGATQYF
TRBJ1-5,15,-,TRBD1,TRBV5-5,TGTGCCAGCAGCCTGACAGGGTGGAGCAATCAGCCCCAGCATTTT,CASSLTGWSNQPQHF
TRBJ1-4,16,-,TRBD1,TRBV7-8,TGTGCCAGCAGCTTAATCGGGACAGGGGAGCGTGAAAAACTGTTTTTT,CASSLIGTGEREKLFF
TRBJ2-2,16,-,TRBD2,TRBV5-4,TGTGCCAGCAGCCAAAGGGGGCTAGCGGGGACCGGGGAGCTGTTTTTT,CASSQRGLAGTGELFF
TRBJ1-2,12,-,-,TRBV6-5,TGTGCCAGCAGTCTCCGACTCGACCTCTACACCTTC,CASSLRLDLYTF
TRBJ1-2,15,few,-,TRBV29-1,TGCAGCGTTGAGTTGGCGGGACGGAATCCGGGGGGCTACACCTTC,CSVELAGRNPGGYTF
TRBJ1-1,17,-,TRBD1,TRBV5-1,TGCGCCAGCAGCTCCCAGAGCGCGGGACAGGGGGGGACTGAAGCTTTCTTT,CASSSQSAGQGGTEAFF
TRBJ2-2,14,-,TRBD2,TRBV24-1,TGTGCCACCGGACTAGCGGGGGGGTTCGGGGAGCTGTTTTTT,CATGLAGGFGELFF
TRBJ1-2,14,-,-,TRBV28,TGTGCCAGCAGAGGGGAACAGGGCATCTATGGCTACACCTTC,CASRGEQGIYGYTF
TRBJ2-1,15,-,-,TRBV6-5,TGTGCCAGCAGCCGTGGGGCTGGCTCCTACAATGAGCAGTTCTTC,CASSRGAGSYNEQFF
TRBJ2-2,16,once,TRBD1,TRBV28,TGTGCCAGCAGTTTTAGGACAGGCCAAAACACCGGGGAGCTGTTTTTT,CASSFRTGQNTGELFF
TRBJ2-2,13,once,TRBD1,TRBV2,TGTGCCAGCGGGACAGGGATTACCGGGGAGCTGTTTTTT,CASGTGITGELFF
TRBJ2-5,14,-,TRBD1,TRBV6-5,TGTGCCAGCAGTTACTGGGGACAGAAAGAGACCCAGTACTTC,CASSYWGQKETQYF
TRBJ1-5,15,once,-,TRBV6-5,TGTGCCAGCGGGAGGGGAGGGCAGGACAATCAGCCCCAGCATTTT,CASGRGGQDNQPQHF
TRBJ1-1,13,-,-,TRBV7-3,TGTGCCAGCAGCTCCAGGGGGAACACTGAAGCTTTCTTT,CASSSRGNTEAFF
TRBJ2-1,14,-,TRBD2,TRBV28,TGTGCCAGCACCCCGGGGGGGTCCTACAATGAGCAGTTCTTC,CASTPGGSYNEQFF
TRBJ1-2,16,-,TRBD1,TRBV5-1,TGCGCCAGCAGCTCACTACTCCGGGACAGGTCGACTGGCTACACCTTC,CASSSLLRDRSTGYTF
TRBJ1-3,14,-,TRBD1,TRBV27,TGTGCCAGCAGTCCTCAGGGGGCTGGAAACACCATATATTTT,CASSPQGAGNTIYF
TRBJ2-1,19,-,TRBD1,TRBV28,TGTGCCAGCAGCCCTTTCGGGACAGGGGGGTCCCTCTTCGACAATGAGCAGTTCTTC,CASSPFGTGGSLFDNEQFF
TRBJ2-1,16,many,-,TRBV4-1,TGCGCCAGCAGCCAAATAAGACTGGTAGCCTACAATGAGCAGTTCTTC,CASSQIRLVAYNEQFF
TRBJ1-2,14,-,-,TRBV6-5,TGTGCCAGCAGTTACGGGGCAGAGAACTATGGCTACACCTTC,CASSYGAENYGYTF
TRBJ1-1,16,few,-,TRBV24-1,TGTGCCACCAGTGATTGGTCCCGGAGAAGGAACACTGAAGCTTTCTTT,CATSDWSRRRNTEAFF
TRBJ1-1,15,-,TRBD1,TRBV5-6,TGTGCCAGCAGCTTGGTCGGGACAGGGGGCACTGAAGCTTTCTTT,CASSLVGTGGTEAFF
TRBJ2-5,15,once,TRBD1,TRBV29-1,TGCAGCCTTAGCGGGTGGGGACAGGGGGTGGAGACCCAGTACTTC,CSLSGWGQGVETQYF
TRBJ2-5,16,-,-,TRBV6-2/TRBV6-3,TGTGCCAGCAGTTACTCTGAACTCTCGAGACAAGAGACCCAGTACTTC,CASSYSELSRQETQYF
TRBJ1-5,15,-,-,TRBV6-2/TRBV6-3,TGTGCCAGCAGTTTGCGGACAGAAAATAATCAGCCCCAGCATTTT,CASSLRTENNQPQHF
TRBJ2-1,15,-,TRBD2,TRBV14,TGTGCCAGCAGCCCAGCGGGGATAACCTACAATGAGCAGTTCTTC,CASSPAGITYNEQFF
TRBJ2-3,15,-,-,TRBV21-1,TGTGCCTTCCGGAGGCCGACCCGCCCGATACATACGCAGTATTTT,CAFRRPTRPIHTQYF